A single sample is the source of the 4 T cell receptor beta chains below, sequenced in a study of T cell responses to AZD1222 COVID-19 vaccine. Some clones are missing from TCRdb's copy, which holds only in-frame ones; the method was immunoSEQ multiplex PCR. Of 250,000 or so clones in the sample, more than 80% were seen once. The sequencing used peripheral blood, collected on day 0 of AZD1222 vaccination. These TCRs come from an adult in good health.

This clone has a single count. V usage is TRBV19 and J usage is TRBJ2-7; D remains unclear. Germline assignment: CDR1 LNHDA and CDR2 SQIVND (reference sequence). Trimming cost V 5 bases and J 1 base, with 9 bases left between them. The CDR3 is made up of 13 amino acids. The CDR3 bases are TGTGCCAGTAGTGACCTGGGTTCCTACGAGCAGTACTTC. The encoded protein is CASSDLGSYEQYF.

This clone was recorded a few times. In DNA form, the CDR3 reads TGTGCCAGCAGCTTAGCTCGTGGGGCAGGGAAAGAAGAGGCATCAGAGACCCAGTACTTC. It codes for CASSLARGAGKEEASETQYF. This sequence joins TRBV7-2 and TRBJ2-5, with D possibly TRBD1 on 5 matching bases. Germline V gene sequence: CDR1 SGHTA, CDR2 FQGNSA. The V and J ends lost 0 bases and 4 bases respectively, with 27 bases between them. The CDR3 has 20 amino acids. Supplemented by reference TRBV7-2 and TRBJ2-5, the full variable domain reads GAGVSQSPSNKVTEKGKDVELRCDPISGHTALYWYRQSLGQGLEFLIYFQGNSAPDKSGLPSDRFSAERTGGSVSTLTIQRTQQEDSAVYLCASSLARGAGKEEASETQYFGPGTRLLVL.

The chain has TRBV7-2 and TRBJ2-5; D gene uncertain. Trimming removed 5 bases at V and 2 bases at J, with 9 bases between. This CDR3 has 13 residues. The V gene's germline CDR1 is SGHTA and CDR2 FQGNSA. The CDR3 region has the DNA TGTGCCAGCAGCCTCAGTAGACAAGAGACCCAGTACTTC. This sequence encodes CASSLSRQETQYF. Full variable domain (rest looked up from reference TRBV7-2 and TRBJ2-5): GAGVSQSPSNKVTEKGKDVELRCDPISGHTALYWYRQSLGQGLEFLIYFQGNSAPDKSGLPSDRFSAERTGGSVSTLTIQRTQQEDSAVYLCASSLSRQETQYFGPGTRLLVL.

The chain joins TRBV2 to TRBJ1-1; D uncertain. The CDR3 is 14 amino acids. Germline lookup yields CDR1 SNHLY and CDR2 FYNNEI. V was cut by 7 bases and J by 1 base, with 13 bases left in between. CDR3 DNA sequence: TGTGCCAGCACTACAGTCGACCGGAACACTGAAGCTTTCTTT. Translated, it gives CASTTVDRNTEAFF.